This TCR beta chain was captured in a study of CXCR3-negative and CXCR3-positive naive CD8 T cells. Points from the study as a whole: CXCR3-expressing naive cells carried TRB CDR3s more hydrophobic than those of CXCR3-negative naive cells. Naive subsets had comparable surface CD5, so TRB CDR3 properties gauged TCR strength.

Definition of naive CD8+ T cells rested on a CD45RO-CCR7+CD27+CD95- profile. CDR1 and CDR2 from the germline V gene are SNHLY and FYNNEI. The CDR3 has 15 residues. Concerning this clonotype itself: The antigen remains unidentified.

5' RACE with UMI labels generated the TRB cDNA libraries. After re-calling the 5' RACE reads, TCRdb lists one entry per CDR3 protein, DNA absent. This table lists roughly 8,700 distinct CDR3 sequences. The genes are TRBV2 and TRBJ2-7. This clonotype was sampled from a human donor in good health. Some clones in this sample may be carry-over from other donors' samples. The sample was naive CXCR3- CD8+ T cells from blood. Indicated subset: CD45RO-CCR7+CD27+CD95- naive CD8+ T cells lacking CXCR3 (TNR3-). This chain's CDR3 is CASSELVQSSYEQYF.